This section outlines one TCR beta chain sequence together with its context. This sample stems from a study of blood T cell repertoires in COVID-19. Exposed volunteers were people who met a COVID-19 case within 2 weeks before study entry. Libraries were prepared by immunoSEQ multiplex PCR; TCRdb keeps only in-frame clonotypes and omits some of them. The table records 150,000 to 200,000 clones, around four fifths of them present only once. Sequencing input: PBMCs or T cells enriched from blood (not recorded which). This receptor was obtained from a man between 70 and 80 years old who had been exposed to COVID-19.

CDR3 DNA sequence: TGTGCCACCAGTGATTCGAGATCCAGGGGGCCAAGCTCCTACAATGAGCAGTTCTTC. Translating it yields CATSDSRSRGPSSYNEQFF. V usage is TRBV24-1 and J usage is TRBJ2-1; 8 bases line up with TRBD1. The CDR3 length is 19 residues. Germline loops: CDR1 KGHDR, CDR2 SFDVKD. V gave up 2 bases and J gave up 0 bases; unmatched junction bases: 11.